The 22 T cell receptor beta chains reported below all come from one sample, sequenced in a study of shared clonotypes between healthy human individuals. Data came from immunoSEQ multiplex PCR; TCRdb stores just in-frame clones and leaves some out. The sample has under 1,100,000 clones; approximately 78% are singletons. The sequenced material came from memory CD4+ T cells from PBMCs. Subset indicated: CD45RA-negative fraction. These receptors came from a man younger than 35 in good health. Some clones in this sample may be carry-over from other donors' samples.

This chain uses TRBV7-9 with TRBJ2-5, with 7 positions matching TRBD1. Germline V gene lookup returns CDR1 SEHNR and CDR2 FQNEAQ (reference sequence). The CDR3 length is 14 residues. V shed 5 bases, J shed 1 base, and the junction held 4 bases outside the gene matches. The DNA for the CDR3 is TGTGCCAGCAGCCCCGACAGGGTCCAAGAGACCCAGTACTTC. It codes for CASSPDRVQETQYF.

At least ten counts were recorded for this clone. The rearrangement uses TRBV5-1 and TRBJ2-3, with a possible D match to TRBD2 (6 bases). The germline V and J ends were trimmed by 0 bases and 2 bases, with 13 bases remaining between them. Germline V gene sequence: CDR1 SGHRS, CDR2 YFSETQ. This CDR3 region has 16 residues. DNA for the CDR3: TGCGCCAGCAGCTTGGTGACGGGAGTTTTCACAGATACGCAGTATTTT. The encoded protein is CASSLVTGVFTDTQYF.

The table lists this clone with a count of one. V gene TRBV25-1 combines with J gene TRBJ2-7; TRBD1 matches at 7 bases. V trimming: 7 bases; J trimming: 2 bases; junction bases outside the gene matches: 5. Per the germline V gene, CDR1 is MGHDK and CDR2 is SYGVNS. The CDR3 runs to 13 residues. CDR3 sequence reads: CASTRQGAYEQYF. The CDR3, as DNA: TGTGCCAGCACCCGGCAGGGGGCCTACGAGCAGTACTTC.

The chain links TRBV5-1 to TRBJ1-1; TRBD1 is a possible D gene (5 bases). This CDR3 region has 15 residues. Between the trimmed V and J ends, which lost 0 bases and 6 bases, there was a span of 15 bases. The germline V gene encodes CDR1 SGHRS and CDR2 YFSETQ. The CDR3 is CASSLVIGAGAEAFF. For the CDR3, the DNA is TGCGCCAGCAGCTTGGTCATAGGGGCGGGAGCTGAAGCTTTCTTT.

This clone was seen repeatedly, ten times or more. The chain recombines TRBV10-2 with TRBJ2-7, with 7 positions matching TRBD1. V shed 0 bases and J 1 base; nucleotides not matched to a gene: 3. The CDR3 spans 15 residues. Germline V gene data show CDR1 as WSHSY and CDR2 as SAAADI. DNA for the CDR3: TGCGCCAGCAGTGAGTCAAACAGGGGATCCTACGAGCAGTACTTC. Its translation is CASSESNRGSYEQYF.

The CDR3 DNA reads as TGTGCCAGAAGCATAGGGGGACATGAGCAGTTCTTC. This gives the protein CARSIGGHEQFF. This sequence joins TRBV5-3 and TRBJ2-1; weak D call: TRBD1 (6 bases). TRBV5-3 carries the ORF label, with uncertain function. V was trimmed by 4 bases and J by 8 bases, leaving 10 bases between them. The CDR3 length is 12 residues.

Details on this clone: This clone may be a read error of a much larger clone one base away. This chain links TRBV7-3 with TRBJ2-2; D call uncertain. Trimming shortened V by 5 bases and J by 1 base, and 2 bases separated the two germline ends. Germline V CDR1 and CDR2: SGHTA, FQGTGA. The CDR3 consists of 12 residues. The DNA of the CDR3 is TGTGCCAGCAGCGGGAACACCGGGGAGCTGTTTTTT. Translated: CASSGNTGELFF.

This chain connects TRBV10-3 to TRBJ2-5; D is ambiguous. V lost 6 bases, J lost 5 bases, and 7 bases lay in between. This CDR3 region has 11 residues. Germline V gene sequence: CDR1 ENHRY, CDR2 SYGVKD. The CDR3 sequence: CAISLGETQYF. The DNA of the CDR3 is TGTGCCATCAGCCTTGGGGAGACCCAGTACTTC.

The chain joins TRBV6-1 to TRBJ2-7; 9 bases line up with TRBD1. Germline-derived CDR1 and CDR2 are MNHNS and SASEGT. With V trimmed by 6 bases and J by 2 bases, 8 bases remained unmatched. The CDR3 contains 15 residues. Here the CDR3 reads CASRRVGTGPYEQYF. The CDR3 region has the DNA TGTGCCAGCAGAAGGGTGGGGACAGGGCCCTACGAGCAGTACTTC.

The V and J genes are TRBV4-1 and TRBJ2-2; D possibly corresponds to TRBD1 (6 bases). V gave up 1 base and J gave up 6 bases, with 18 bases separating them. The CDR3 sequence is 17 residues long. The germline V gene encodes CDR1 MGHRA and CDR2 YSYEKL. In DNA form, the CDR3 reads TGCGCCAGCAGCCAAGGGGTAGGCAGGGGTGGCTCCGGGGAGCTGTTTTTT. Encoded protein: CASSQGVGRGGSGELFF.

This chain links TRBV11-1 with TRBJ2-5, with TRBD2 matching over 11 bases. CDR1 SGHAT and CDR2 FQDESV come from the germline V gene (reference sequence). The CDR3 has 18 residues. V was clipped by 4 bases and J by 2 bases; unmatched bases: 12. As DNA, the CDR3 is TGTGCCAGCAGCTCCCAGTTCAGTAGCGGGAGGGATCAAGAGACCCAGTACTTC. This gives the protein CASSSQFSSGRDQETQYF.

This rearrangement joins TRBV4-2 to TRBJ2-1, with 14 bases that match TRBD2. The germline gives CDR1 LGHNA, CDR2 YNFKEQ. Unmatched junction bases numbered 0, after V lost 1 base and J lost 4 bases. The CDR3 totals 16 residues. The CDR3 coding sequence is TGTGCCAGCAGCCAAGGACTAGCGGGAGGGTACAATGAGCAGTTCTTC. It encodes CASSQGLAGGYNEQFF.

The chain recombines TRBV4-1 with TRBJ2-1, with 11 positions matching TRBD2. CDR3 length: 15 amino acids. CDR1 and CDR2 from the germline V gene are MGHRA and YSYEKL. Trimming at V came to 7 bases and at J to 3 bases, leaving 5 bases not matched to a gene. The CDR3 nucleotides read TGCGCCAGCAACGGGGGGACTAGCGGCTACAATGAGCAGTTCTTC. Amino acid sequence: CASNGGTSGYNEQFF.

The chain joins TRBV7-3 to TRBJ1-2; TRBD1 matches 8 bases. There are 12 residues in the CDR3. V shed 8 bases and J 5 bases; nucleotides not matched to a gene: 4. Germline V gene lookup returns CDR1 SGHTA and CDR2 FQGTGA. CDR3 bases: TGTGCCAGCGGACAGGGCCAATATGGCTACACCTTC. Protein sequence: CASGQGQYGYTF. Drawing the rest from reference TRBV7-3 and TRBJ1-2, the complete variable domain is GAGVSQTPSNKVTEKGKYVELRCDPISGHTALYWYRQSLGQGPEFLIYFQGTGAADDSGLPNDRFFAVRPEGSVSTLKIQRTERGDSAVYLCASGQGQYGYTFGSGTRLTVV.

The chain recombines TRBV27 with TRBJ2-7, with TRBD1 as a possible D gene (6 bases). The V end was cut by 2 bases, the J end by 3 bases, with 23 bases between. The CDR3 has 18 amino acids. Per the germline V gene, CDR1 is MNHEY and CDR2 is SMNVEV (reference sequence). CDR3 region: CASSLKGNRVTVGYEQYF. Written as DNA, the CDR3 is TGTGCCAGCAGTTTAAAGGGGAACAGGGTTACCGTGGGCTACGAGCAGTACTTC.

The rearrangement joins TRBV2 to TRBJ1-5; tentatively, D is TRBD1 (6 bases). V shed 5 bases and J shed 0 bases, with 11 bases lying between them. Germline V gene lookup returns CDR1 SNHLY and CDR2 FYNNEI. CDR3 length: 15 amino acids. The CDR3 sequence is CASSPGGYSNQPQHF. CDR3 nucleotide sequence: TGTGCCAGCAGTCCTGGGGGCTATAGCAATCAGCCCCAGCATTTT. Full variable domain (outside the CDR3, taken from reference TRBV2 and TRBJ1-5): EPEVTQTPSHQVTQMGQEVILRCVPISNHLYFYWYRQILGQKVEFLVSFYNNEISEKSEIFDDQFSVERPDGSNFTLKIRSTKLEDSAMYFCASSPGGYSNQPQHFGDGTRLSIL.

V gene TRBV7-6 combines with J gene TRBJ2-1, with TRBD2 as a possible D gene (6 bases). The CDR3 is 15 residues long. Germline V lookup: CDR1 SGHVS, CDR2 FNYEAQ. V dropped 5 bases and J dropped 9 bases, with 20 bases sitting between them. The CDR3 DNA follows: TGTGCCAGCAGCCGCTATCCCAGGAGGGGAAGTGAGCAGTTCTTC. Its translation: CASSRYPRRGSEQFF.

The chain has TRBV6-5 and TRBJ2-4; either TRBD1 or TRBD2 may supply D (5 bases each). V lost 4 bases and J lost 1, with 11 bases in between. This CDR3 is built from 15 residues. The V gene's germline CDR1 is MNHEY and CDR2 SVGAGI. This chain's CDR3 is CASSSWGSAKNIQYF. The CDR3 coding sequence is TGTGCCAGCAGTTCGTGGGGGTCGGCCAAAAACATTCAGTACTTC.

The chain is built from TRBV28 and TRBJ2-2, with D possibly TRBD2 on 6 matching bases. Germline lookup yields CDR1 MDHEN and CDR2 SYDVKM. Trimming left V 6 bases short and J 1 base short, with 15 bases between. CDR3 size: 16 residues. CDR3 residues: CASSRYWRGNTGELFF. The CDR3 DNA follows: TGTGCCAGCAGCCGCTACTGGCGGGGGAACACCGGGGAGCTGTTTTTT.

This rearrangement joins TRBV28 to TRBJ1-3; D not resolved. The CDR3 extends over 15 amino acids. V was shortened by 3 bases and J by 0 bases, with 9 bases between the two germline ends. From germline, CDR1 is MDHEN and CDR2 SYDVKM. This CDR3 is CASSLVGSSGNTIYF. The CDR3 coding sequence is TGTGCCAGCAGTTTGGTCGGGAGCTCTGGAAACACCATATATTTT.

V and J are TRBV4-2 and TRBJ2-7; D ambiguous. This CDR3 is 14 amino acids long. V was trimmed by 0 bases and J by 3 bases, leaving 9 bases between them. Germline V CDR1 and CDR2: LGHNA, YNFKEQ. The CDR3 loop reads CASSQDQWGYEQYF. CDR3 DNA: TGTGCCAGCAGCCAAGACCAATGGGGCTACGAGCAGTACTTC.

The V call is TRBV7-7, the J call TRBJ2-7; no firm D call. Trimming left V 0 bases short and J 6 bases short, with 9 bases between. This CDR3 is built from 13 residues. The V gene's germline CDR1 is SSHAT and CDR2 FNYEAQ (reference sequence). The CDR3 reads CASSLAVNREQYF. DNA of the CDR3: TGTGCCAGCAGCTTAGCGGTGAACCGCGAGCAGTACTTC.